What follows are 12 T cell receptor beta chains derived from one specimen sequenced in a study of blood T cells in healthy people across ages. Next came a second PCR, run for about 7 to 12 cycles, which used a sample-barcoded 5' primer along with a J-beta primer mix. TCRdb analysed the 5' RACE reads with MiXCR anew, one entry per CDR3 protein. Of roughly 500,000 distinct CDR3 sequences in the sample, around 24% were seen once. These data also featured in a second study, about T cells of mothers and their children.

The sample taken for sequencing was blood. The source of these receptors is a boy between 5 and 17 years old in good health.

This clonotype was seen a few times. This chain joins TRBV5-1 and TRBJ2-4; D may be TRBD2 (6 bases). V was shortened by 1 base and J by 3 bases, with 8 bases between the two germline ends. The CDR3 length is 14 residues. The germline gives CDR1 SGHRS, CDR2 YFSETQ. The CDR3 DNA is TGCGCCAGCAGCTTGCTAGCGAACAAAAACATTCAGTACTTC. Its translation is CASSLLANKNIQYF.

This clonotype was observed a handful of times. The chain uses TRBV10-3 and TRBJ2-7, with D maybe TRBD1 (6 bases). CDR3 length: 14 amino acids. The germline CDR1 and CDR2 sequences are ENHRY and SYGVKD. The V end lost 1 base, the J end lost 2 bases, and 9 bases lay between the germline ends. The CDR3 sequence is CAISEWDTAYEQYF. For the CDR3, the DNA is TGTGCCATCAGTGAGTGGGACACCGCCTACGAGCAGTACTTC.

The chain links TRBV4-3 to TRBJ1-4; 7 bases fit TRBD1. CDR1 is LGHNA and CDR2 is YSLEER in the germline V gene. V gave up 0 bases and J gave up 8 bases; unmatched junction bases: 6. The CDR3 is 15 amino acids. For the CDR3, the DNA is TGCGCCAGCAGCCAAGAGATGAACAGGGGCGAAAAACTGTTTTTT. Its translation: CASSQEMNRGEKLFF.

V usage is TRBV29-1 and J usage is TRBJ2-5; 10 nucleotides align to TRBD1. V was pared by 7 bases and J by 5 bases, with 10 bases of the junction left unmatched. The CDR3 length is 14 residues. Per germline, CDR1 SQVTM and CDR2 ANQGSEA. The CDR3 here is CSADDRGLSETQYF. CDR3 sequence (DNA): TGCAGCGCCGATGACAGGGGGCTTAGTGAGACCCAGTACTTC.

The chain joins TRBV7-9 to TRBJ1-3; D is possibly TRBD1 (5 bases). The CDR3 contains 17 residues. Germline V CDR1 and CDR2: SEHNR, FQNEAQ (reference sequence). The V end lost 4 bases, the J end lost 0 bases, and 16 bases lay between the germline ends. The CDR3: CASSSPGTEYSGNTIYF. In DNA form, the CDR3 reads TGTGCCAGCAGCTCCCCCGGGACTGAATACTCTGGAAACACCATATATTTT.

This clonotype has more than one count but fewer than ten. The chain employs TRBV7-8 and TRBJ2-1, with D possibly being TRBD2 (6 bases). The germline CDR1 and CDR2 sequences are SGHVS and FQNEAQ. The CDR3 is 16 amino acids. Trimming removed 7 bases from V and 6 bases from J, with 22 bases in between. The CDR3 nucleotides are TGTGCCAGCACCTCAAGGACTATCCTTACCCCCAATGAGCAGTTCTTC. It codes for CASTSRTILTPNEQFF.

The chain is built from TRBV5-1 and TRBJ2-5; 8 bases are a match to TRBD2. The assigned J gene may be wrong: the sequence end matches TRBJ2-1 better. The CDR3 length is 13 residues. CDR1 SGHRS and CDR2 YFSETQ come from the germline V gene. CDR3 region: CASSAGGPDEQFF. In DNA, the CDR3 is TGCGCCAGCAGCGCGGGAGGCCCTGATGAGCAGTTCTTC.

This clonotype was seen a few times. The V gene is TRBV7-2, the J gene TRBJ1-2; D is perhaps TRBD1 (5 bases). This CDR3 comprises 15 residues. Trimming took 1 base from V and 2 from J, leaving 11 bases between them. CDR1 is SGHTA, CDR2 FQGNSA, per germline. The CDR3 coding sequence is TGTGCCAGCAGCTTAGGAATGACAGCGAACTATGGCTACACCTTC. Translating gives CASSLGMTANYGYTF.

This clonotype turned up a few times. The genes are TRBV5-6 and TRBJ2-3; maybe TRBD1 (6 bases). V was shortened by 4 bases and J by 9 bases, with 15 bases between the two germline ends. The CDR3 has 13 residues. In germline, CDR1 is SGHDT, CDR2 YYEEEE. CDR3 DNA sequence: TGTGCCAGCAGCCAGGACAGATCCCCCACGCAGTATTTT. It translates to CASSQDRSPTQYF.

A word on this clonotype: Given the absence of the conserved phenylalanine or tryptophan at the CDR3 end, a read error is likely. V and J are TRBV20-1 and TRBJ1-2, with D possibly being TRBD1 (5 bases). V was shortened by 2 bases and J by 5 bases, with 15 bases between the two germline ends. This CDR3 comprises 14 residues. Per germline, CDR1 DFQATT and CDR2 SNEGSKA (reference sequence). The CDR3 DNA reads TGCAGTGCTAGACCTGAGGGGCCCTGGTATGGCTACACCCTC. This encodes CSARPEGPWYGYTL.

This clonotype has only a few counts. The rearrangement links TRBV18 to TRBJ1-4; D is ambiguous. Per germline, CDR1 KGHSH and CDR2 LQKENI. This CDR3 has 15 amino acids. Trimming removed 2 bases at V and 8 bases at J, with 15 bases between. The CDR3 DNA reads TGTGCCAGCTCACCATCGACGGGAAGTGGGGAAAAACTGTTTTTT. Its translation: CASSPSTGSGEKLFF.

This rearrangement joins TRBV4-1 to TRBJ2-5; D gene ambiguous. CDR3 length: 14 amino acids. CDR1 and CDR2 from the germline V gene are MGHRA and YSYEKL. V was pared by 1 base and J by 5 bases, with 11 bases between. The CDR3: CASSQASIGETQYF. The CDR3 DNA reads TGCGCCAGCAGCCAAGCGTCGATTGGTGAGACCCAGTACTTC.